This is a list of T cell receptor beta chains from one sample in a study of blood T cells in healthy people across ages. Each CDR3 protein gets one entry after TCRdb re-called the 5' RACE reads with MiXCR. Counted here are about 930,000 distinct CDR3 sequences, roughly 28% occurring once; the ten biggest clones make up 9.5% to 13%. In addition, the sample was reused for a study of T cells of mothers and their children.

The material sequenced was blood. The source is a woman between 40 and 50 years old in good health. Both conserved end residues are part of each CDR3. D genes are given only for firm matches. The size entry is marked missing in some rows and otherwise reads once, few, many or a size class.

TRBJ1-3	TRBV12-3/TRBV12-4	-	-	TGTGCCAGCCTTGGACAGCTTCTCTCTGGAAACACCATATATTTT	CASLGQLLSGNTIYF
TRBJ2-5	TRBV7-2	-	-	TGTGCCAGCAGCCCGGGACGGGGACGAGGGACCCAGTACTTC	CASSPGRGRGTQYF
TRBJ2-3	TRBV3-1	-	many	TGTGCCAGCAGCAAAGTAAGACAAAGTCAGTATTTT	CASSKVRQSQYF
TRBJ2-7	TRBV28	TRBD1	many	TGTGCCAGCGCATCCGGGACAGTGAATTACGAGCAGTACTTC	CASASGTVNYEQYF
TRBJ2-7	TRBV11-2	-	many	TGTGCCAGCAGCTTCAGGACGGGCTACGAGCAGTACTTC	CASSFRTGYEQYF
TRBJ2-1	TRBV3-1	-	few	TGTGCCAGCAGCCCAGGGGGGGGGGCGAGAGTGGGTGAGCAGTTCTTC	CASSPGGGARVGEQFF
TRBJ1-2	TRBV7-3	-	once	TGTGCCAGCAGCCCACACCCAGGGTTGAACTATGGCTACACCTTC	CASSPHPGLNYGYTF
TRBJ2-7	TRBV24-1	-	-	TGTGCCACCAGTGATGACCGGGACGCCACAAAGGGCTACGAGCAGTACTTC	CATSDDRDATKGYEQYF
TRBJ2-1	TRBV5-1	TRBD1	many	TGCGCCAGCAGCTCCTCGTCAGGGGGCATCACGAATGAGCAGTTCTTC	CASSSSSGGITNEQFF
TRBJ2-5	TRBV7-6	TRBD1	-	TGTGTCAGCAGCTTAGGACAGGGGCGGAATGAGCAGTACTTC	CVSSLGQGRNEQYF
TRBJ2-1	TRBV28	TRBD2	-	TGTGCCAGCAGCCCTAATATCGGGGGGGCCTACAATGAGCAGTTCTTC	CASSPNIGGAYNEQFF
TRBJ2-7	TRBV5-1	TRBD1	many	TGCGCCAGCAGCCGGGACAGGTTTGGGGAGCAGTACTTC	CASSRDRFGEQYF
TRBJ2-5	TRBV7-9	TRBD2	-	TGTGCCAGCAGGGCAGTAGCGGGGGAGACTTGGCAAGAGACCCAGTACTTC	CASRAVAGETWQETQYF
TRBJ2-4	TRBV28	TRBD2	-	TGTGCCAGCAGATGGGGGCTAGCGGGAGGAAGTATGGAGCAGTACTTC	CASRWGLAGGSMEQYF
TRBJ1-2	TRBV29-1	-	many	TGCAGCGTTGTAGGGGCGGACTATGGCTACACCTTC	CSVVGADYGYTF
TRBJ1-4	TRBV6-5	-	many	TGTGCCAGCAGTTACTCGAAGGGGTCTAATGAAAAACTGTTTTTT	CASSYSKGSNEKLFF
TRBJ2-5	TRBV7-2	-	many	TGTGCCAGCAGCTTAAATTCCAGGACCCACCAAGAGACCCAGTACTTC	CASSLNSRTHQETQYF
TRBJ2-2	TRBV10-3	TRBD1	-	TGTGCCATCAGTGAGCTAGGACAGGGCGGCCCCGGGGAGCTGTTTTTT	CAISELGQGGPGELFF
TRBJ2-3	TRBV7-8	TRBD2	-	TGTGCCAGCAGTTTGACTAGCGGGAGAGGAGATACGCAGTATTTT	CASSLTSGRGDTQYF